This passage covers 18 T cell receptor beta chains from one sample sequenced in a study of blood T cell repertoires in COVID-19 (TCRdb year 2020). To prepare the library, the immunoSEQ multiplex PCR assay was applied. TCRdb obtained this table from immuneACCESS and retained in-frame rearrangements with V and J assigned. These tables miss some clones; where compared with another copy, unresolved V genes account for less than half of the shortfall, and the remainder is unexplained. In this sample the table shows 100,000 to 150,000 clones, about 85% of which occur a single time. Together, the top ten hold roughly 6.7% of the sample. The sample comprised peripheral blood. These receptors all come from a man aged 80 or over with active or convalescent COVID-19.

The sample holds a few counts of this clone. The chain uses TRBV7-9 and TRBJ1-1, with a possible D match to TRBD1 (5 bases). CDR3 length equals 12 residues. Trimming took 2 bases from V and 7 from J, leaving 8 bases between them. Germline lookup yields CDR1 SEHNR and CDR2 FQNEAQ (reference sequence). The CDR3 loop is CASSLWRGEAFF. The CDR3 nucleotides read TGTGCCAGCAGCTTATGGAGGGGTGAAGCTTTCTTT. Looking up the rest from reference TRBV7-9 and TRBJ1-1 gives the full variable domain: DTGVSQNPRHKITKRGQNVTFRCDPISEHNRLYWYRQTLGQGPEFLTYFQNEAQLEKSRLLSDRFSAERPKGSFSTLEIQRTEQGDSAMYLCASSLWRGEAFFGQGTRLTVV.

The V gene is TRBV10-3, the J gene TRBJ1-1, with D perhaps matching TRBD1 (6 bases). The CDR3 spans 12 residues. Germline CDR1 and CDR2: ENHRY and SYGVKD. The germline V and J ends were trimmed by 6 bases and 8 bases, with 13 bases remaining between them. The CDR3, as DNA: TGTGCCATCAGGGACAGTTCAAAAGAAGCTTTCTTT. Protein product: CAIRDSSKEAFF.

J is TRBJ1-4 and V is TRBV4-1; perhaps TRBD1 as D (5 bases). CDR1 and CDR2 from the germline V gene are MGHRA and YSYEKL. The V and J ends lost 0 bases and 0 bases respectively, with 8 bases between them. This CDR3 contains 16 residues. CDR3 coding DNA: TGCGCCAGCAGCCAAGATGAGACAGCAACTAATGAAAAACTGTTTTTT. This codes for CASSQDETATNEKLFF.

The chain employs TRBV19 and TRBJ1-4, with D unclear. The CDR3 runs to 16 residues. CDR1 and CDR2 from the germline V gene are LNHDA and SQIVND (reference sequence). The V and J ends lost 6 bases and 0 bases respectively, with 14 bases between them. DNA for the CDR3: TGTGCCAGTAGAGGGAGTCACTCTTCAACTAATGAAAAACTGTTTTTT. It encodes CASRGSHSSTNEKLFF.

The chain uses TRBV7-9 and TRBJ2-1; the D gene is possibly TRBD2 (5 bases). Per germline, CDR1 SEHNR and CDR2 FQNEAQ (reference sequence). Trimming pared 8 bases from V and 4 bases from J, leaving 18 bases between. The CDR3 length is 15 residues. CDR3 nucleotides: TGTGCCAGCTGCGAGGGTTGGCAGCAGTACAATGAGCAGTTCTTC. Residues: CASCEGWQQYNEQFF.

The CDR3 sequence is CASSLGLAVNSYEQYF. DNA for the CDR3: TGTGCCAGCAGCTTAGGGCTGGCGGTTAACTCCTACGAGCAGTACTTC. The J gene is TRBJ2-7, the V gene TRBV11-2; D not certain. V was cut by 1 base and J by 0 bases, with 13 bases left in between. Germline values: CDR1 SGHAT, CDR2 FQNNGV. This CDR3 is 16 amino acids long.

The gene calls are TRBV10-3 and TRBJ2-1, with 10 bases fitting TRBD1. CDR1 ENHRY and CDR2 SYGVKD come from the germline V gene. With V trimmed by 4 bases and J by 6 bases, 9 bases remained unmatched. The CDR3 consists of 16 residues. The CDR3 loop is CAISASPGQGSNEQFF. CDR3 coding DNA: TGTGCCATCAGTGCTTCCCCGGGACAGGGGTCCAATGAGCAGTTCTTC.

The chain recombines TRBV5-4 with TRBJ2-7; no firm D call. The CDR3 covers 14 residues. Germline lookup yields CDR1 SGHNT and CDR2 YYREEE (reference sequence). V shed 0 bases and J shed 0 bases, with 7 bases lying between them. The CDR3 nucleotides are TGTGCCAGCAGCTTGGCGGGTTTCTCCTACGAGCAGTACTTC. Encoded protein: CASSLAGFSYEQYF.

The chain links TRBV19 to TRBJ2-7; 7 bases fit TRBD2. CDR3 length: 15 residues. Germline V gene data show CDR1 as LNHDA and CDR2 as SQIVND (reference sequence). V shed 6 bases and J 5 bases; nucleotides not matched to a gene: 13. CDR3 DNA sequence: TGTGCCAGTAGCCGAAGGGCGGGAGTAGTCCACGAGCAGTACTTC. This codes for CASSRRAGVVHEQYF.

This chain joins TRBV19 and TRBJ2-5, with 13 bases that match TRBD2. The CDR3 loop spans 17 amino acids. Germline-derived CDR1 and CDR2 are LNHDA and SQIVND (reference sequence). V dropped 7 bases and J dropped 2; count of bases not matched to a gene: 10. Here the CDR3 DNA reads TGTGCCAGTACCGGACTAGCGGGAGAGGTCGGGCAAGAGACCCAGTACTTC. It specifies CASTGLAGEVGQETQYF.

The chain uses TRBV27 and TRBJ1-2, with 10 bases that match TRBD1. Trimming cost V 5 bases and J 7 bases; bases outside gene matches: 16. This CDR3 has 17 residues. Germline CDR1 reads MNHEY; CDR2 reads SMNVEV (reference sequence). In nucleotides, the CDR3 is TGTGCCAGCAGTCCCCGACAGGGGGCTACAATTTTTATTGGCTACACCTTC. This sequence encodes CASSPRQGATIFIGYTF.

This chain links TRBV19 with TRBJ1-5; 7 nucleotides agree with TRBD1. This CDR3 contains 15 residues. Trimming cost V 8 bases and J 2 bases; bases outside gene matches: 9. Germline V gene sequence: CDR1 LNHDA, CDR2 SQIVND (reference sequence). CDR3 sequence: CASSPFTGGNQPQHF. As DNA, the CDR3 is TGTGCCAGTTCCCCTTTCACAGGGGGCAATCAGCCCCAGCATTTT.

CDR3 sequence (DNA): TGTGCCACCAGTGATCGGGTCAGAAATCAGCCCCAGCATTTT. It encodes CATSDRVRNQPQHF. V and J are TRBV24-1 and TRBJ1-5; D not certain. The V gene's germline CDR1 is KGHDR and CDR2 SFDVKD. V gave up 3 bases and J gave up 4 bases, with 9 bases separating them. The CDR3 covers 14 residues.

In DNA, the CDR3 is TGTGCCAGCTCACCGAATAGACAAATATTTGGAACTGAAGCTTTCTTT. This gives the protein CASSPNRQIFGTEAFF. The chain links TRBV18 to TRBJ1-1, with D unresolved. CDR1 KGHSH and CDR2 LQKENI come from the germline V gene. The CDR3 is made up of 16 amino acids. The ends were cut back, 3 bases at V and 5 bases at J, with 19 bases in the middle.

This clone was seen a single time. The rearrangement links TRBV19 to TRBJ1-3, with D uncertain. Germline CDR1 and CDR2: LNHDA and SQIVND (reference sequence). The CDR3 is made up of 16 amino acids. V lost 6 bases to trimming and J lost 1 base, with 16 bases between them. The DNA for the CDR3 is TGTGCCAGTAGGGGTCCGGGAGGGAGTTCTGGAAACACCATATATTTT. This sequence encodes CASRGPGGSSGNTIYF.

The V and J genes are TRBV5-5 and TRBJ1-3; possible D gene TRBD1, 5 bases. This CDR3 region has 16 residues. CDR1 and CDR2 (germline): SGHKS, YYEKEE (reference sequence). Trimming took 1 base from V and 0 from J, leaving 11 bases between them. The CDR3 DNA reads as TGTGCCAGCAGCTTGAGGGGTGCCCACTCTGGAAACACCATATATTTT. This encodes CASSLRGAHSGNTIYF.

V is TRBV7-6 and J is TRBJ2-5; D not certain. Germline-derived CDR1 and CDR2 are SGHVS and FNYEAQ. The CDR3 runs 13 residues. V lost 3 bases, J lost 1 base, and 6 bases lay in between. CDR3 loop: CASSLALQETQYF. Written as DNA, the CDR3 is TGTGCCAGCAGCTTGGCTCTCCAAGAGACCCAGTACTTC.

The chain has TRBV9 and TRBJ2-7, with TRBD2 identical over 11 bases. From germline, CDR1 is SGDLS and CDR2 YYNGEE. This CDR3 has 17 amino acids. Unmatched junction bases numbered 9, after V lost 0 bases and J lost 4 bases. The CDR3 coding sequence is TGTGCCAGCAGCGTAGCTGGTAGCGGGGGGGTAGGGTACGAGCAGTACTTC. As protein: CASSVAGSGGVGYEQYF.